The rows below give T cell receptor beta chains drawn from one sample of a study of blood T cell repertoires in COVID-19. The table came from immunoSEQ multiplex PCR; TCRdb's copy has only in-frame clones and leaves some out. The repertoire has a few hundred thousand clones, around 85% of them found once; the top ten carry under 4%. The sample comprised peripheral blood. Every receptor here comes from a woman aged 18-35 years with acute or convalescent COVID-19. Each CDR3 is given with its conserved first and last residue. A D gene is named only where the DNA matches it firmly. Clone size is given for some rows only: seen once, a few or many times, or a class if the clone is expanded.

TRBV13	TRBJ2-3	.	TRBD2	CASSLFLAGGGDTQYF	TGTGCCAGCAGCTTATTTCTAGCGGGGGGTGGAGATACGCAGTATTTT
TRBV6-5	TRBJ1-1	.	.	CAGWYTEAFF	TGTGCGGGCTGGTACACTGAAGCTTTCTTT
TRBV7-9	TRBJ1-1	once	.	CASSVTRAFF	TGTGCCAGCAGTGTAACCAGAGCTTTCTTT
TRBV3-1/TRBV3-2	TRBJ2-5	.	.	CASSQEGYMGVTQYF	TGTGCCAGCAGCCAAGAGGGGTATATGGGAGTGACCCAGTACTTC
TRBV9	TRBJ2-1	.	.	CASSVGQGYNEQFF	TGTGCCAGCAGCGTAGGTCAGGGCTACAATGAGCAGTTCTTC
TRBV7-3	TRBJ2-5	.	TRBD2	CASSSFGTSGNEETQYF	TGTGCCAGCAGCTCATTTGGGACTAGCGGGAATGAAGAGACCCAGTACTTC
TRBV28	TRBJ1-1	.	.	CASSLSFEAFF	TGTGCCAGCAGTTTGTCGTTCGAAGCTTTCTTT
TRBV7-2	TRBJ2-3	.	.	CASSLTLALSDTQYF	TGTGCCAGCAGCTTAACCCTAGCGTTATCAGATACGCAGTATTTT
TRBV6-5	TRBJ2-1	.	.	CASSYSEGSSYNEQFF	TGTGCCAGCAGTTACTCGGAGGGAAGCTCCTACAATGAGCAGTTCTTC
TRBV19	TRBJ2-7	.	TRBD2	CASSIVLAESEQYF	TGTGCCAGTAGTATAGTACTAGCGGAGAGCGAGCAGTACTTC
TRBV7-3	TRBJ2-5	.	TRBD2	CASSLRVAGPQETQYF	TGTGCCAGCAGCTTAAGGGTAGCGGGGCCCCAAGAGACCCAGTACTTC
TRBV12-5	TRBJ2-7	.	TRBD1	CASGSIPGQGIYEQYF	TGTGCTAGTGGCTCGATCCCGGGACAGGGGATTTACGAGCAGTACTTC
TRBV19	TRBJ1-1	.	.	CAIGGQGTEAFF	TGTGCCATCGGGGGGCAAGGCACTGAAGCTTTCTTT
TRBV5-1	TRBJ2-5	.	.	CASSPLTVETQYF	TGCGCCAGCAGCCCGCTAACGGTAGAGACCCAGTACTTC
TRBV23-1	TRBJ2-1	.	.	CASSLPLDRDRQFF	TGCGCCAGCAGTCTACCCCTCGACAGAGATAGGCAGTTCTTC
TRBV20-1	TRBJ1-1	.	.	CSVSRRTEAFF	TGCAGTGTTTCCAGGAGGACTGAAGCTTTCTTT